The present TCR beta chain was sequenced within a study of shared clonotypes between healthy human individuals. Points from the study as a whole: Compared with memory subsets, naive subsets generally had larger estimated richness. Clonotype sharing across a few donors was observed for 4% to 6.5% of naive CD4 clonotypes.

Donors, healthy HIV-negative adults, lacked recent acute infections or vaccinations. Every one of the donors was a Caucasian adult that lived in Nashville, Tennessee. From germline, CDR1 is KGHSH and CDR2 LQKENI. CDR3 length: 14 residues. V was clipped by 4 bases and J by 4 bases; unmatched bases: 5. In regard to this clone: What it binds is unknown.

Produced via immunoSEQ multiplex PCR; TCRdb's table is partial and in-frame only. The sample lists millions of clones; over 85% were seen once. Material for sequencing was naive CD4+ T cells sorted from blood. Subset indicated: CD45RA+ positively selected. The sequence derives from a young man in good health. The genes are TRBV18 and TRBJ2-3; 7 positions match TRBD2. CDR3 DNA: TGTGCCAGCTCACGGGACTATCACCCAGATACGCAGTATTTT. Its protein is CASSRDYHPDTQYF.